This TCR beta chain comes out of a study of CD4 T cells in relation to SARS-CoV-2 and coronaviruses. At the level of the study: Convalescent patients had median age 38.5 years, range about 21 to 80. Study-level points and caveats: Crossreactivity was assessed only for spike protein, not other viral proteins.

Clones were read by immunoSEQ multiplex PCR, and TCRdb kept only the in-frame ones, dropping some. The table includes about 39,000 clones, around 83% detected once. Naive and memory CD4+ T cells came from enriched cryopreserved PBMCs. 80,000 to 100,000 naive or memory CD4+ cells were cultured with CEF peptides for 9 to 10 days. Germline CDR1 and CDR2: WNHNN and SYGVQD (reference sequence). Trimming at V came to 1 base and at J to 4 bases, leaving 6 bases not matched to a gene. The CDR3 runs to 15 residues. On this clone itself: The antigen is unknown.

Sequencing input: naive CD4+ T cells from PBMCs, cultured in vitro. Indicated subset: naive CD4+ T cells isolated by negative enrichment. This receptor was obtained from an adult with COVID-19. This sequence joins TRBV10-1 and TRBJ2-7; the match to TRBD2 covers 8 bases. CDR3 loop: CASSEYRLAPYEQYF. In DNA, the CDR3 is TGCGCCAGCAGTGAGTACAGACTAGCGCCATACGAGCAGTACTTC.